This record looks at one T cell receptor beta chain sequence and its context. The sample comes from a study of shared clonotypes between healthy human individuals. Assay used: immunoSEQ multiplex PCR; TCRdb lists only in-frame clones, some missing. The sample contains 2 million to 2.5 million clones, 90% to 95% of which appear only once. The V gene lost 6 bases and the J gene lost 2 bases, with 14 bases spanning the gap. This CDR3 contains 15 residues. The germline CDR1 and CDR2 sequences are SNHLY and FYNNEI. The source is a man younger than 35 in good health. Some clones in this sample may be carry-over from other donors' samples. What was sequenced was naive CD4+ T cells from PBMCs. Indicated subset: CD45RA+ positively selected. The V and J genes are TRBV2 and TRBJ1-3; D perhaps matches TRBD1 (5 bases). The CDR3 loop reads CASRPGQGTGNTIYF. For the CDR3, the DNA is TGTGCCAGCAGGCCTGGGCAGGGCACTGGAAACACCATATATTTT.